These 23 T cell receptor beta chains were all obtained from the same sample, sequenced in a study of Ad26.COV2.S vaccination and SARS-CoV-2 variants. Treatment of the sample: over 15 received Ad26.COV2.S at low or high dose, single or two shots; roughly five received placebo; per-sample allocation not given. Specimen acquisition occurred on day 63 following the initial vaccine or placebo injection. Repertoires were generated with immunoSEQ multiplex PCR, while TCRdb's copy carries only in-frame clones and drops some. This repertoire shows roughly 420,000 clones, roughly 87% found once; its top ten account for around 2.6%. The input for sequencing was peripheral blood, taken in a trial of Ad26.COV2.S vaccine versus placebo. These receptors came from a person between 18 and 65 years old who received the Ad26.COV2.S COVID-19 vaccine or a placebo.

The chain carries TRBV5-6 and TRBJ1-5; 7 bases match TRBD1. J gave up 6 bases and V 0 bases, and 6 bases lay outside the gene matches. The V gene's germline CDR1 is SGHDT and CDR2 YYEEEE. This CDR3 region has 15 residues. The CDR3 region is CASSLGARGFQPQHF. CDR3 DNA sequence: TGTGCCAGCAGCTTGGGGGCCAGGGGGTTTCAGCCCCAGCATTTT.

This clone was picked up one time. The V gene is TRBV19, the J gene TRBJ1-1, with D possibly matching TRBD1 (5 bases). CDR1 and CDR2 from the germline V gene are LNHDA and SQIVND (reference sequence). This CDR3 is built from 12 residues. The ends were cut back, 9 bases at V and 11 bases at J, with 19 bases in the middle. CDR3 amino acids: CASINRSWHAFF. The CDR3 nucleotides are TGTGCCAGCATAAACAGGTCCTGGCATGCTTTCTTT.

The genes are TRBV4-1 and TRBJ2-7; the D is unclear. Trimming removed 4 bases at V and 3 bases at J, with 7 bases between. Germline-derived CDR1 and CDR2 are MGHRA and YSYEKL. The CDR3 contains 12 residues. CDR3 sequence reads: CASSRVGYEQYF. The CDR3 nucleotides are TGCGCCAGCAGCCGCGTAGGCTACGAGCAGTACTTC.

The J gene is TRBJ1-1, the V gene TRBV18; tentative D call: TRBD1 (6 bases). Looked up from germline, CDR1 is KGHSH and CDR2 is LQKENI. V was cut by 3 bases and J by 3 bases, with 11 bases left in between. CDR3 length equals 14 residues. The CDR3 loop reads CASSPTGLDTEAFF. CDR3 DNA: TGTGCCAGCTCACCCACAGGGCTCGACACTGAAGCTTTCTTT.

The V and J genes are TRBV7-8 and TRBJ2-1; maybe TRBD2 (5 bases). The CDR3 is 14 amino acids. The V and J ends lost 2 bases and 6 bases respectively, with 11 bases between them. CDR1 is SGHVS and CDR2 is FQNEAQ in the germline V gene. The CDR3 loop is CASSLIEGSNEQFF. CDR3 coding DNA: TGTGCCAGCAGCTTAATCGAGGGATCCAATGAGCAGTTCTTC.

As concerns this clone: The same CDR3 is also encoded by other DNA sequences in this sample. The chain combines TRBV4-1 with TRBJ2-5; no clear D. CDR3 length: 13 residues. Trimming pared 0 bases from V and 3 bases from J, leaving 5 bases between. The germline gives CDR1 MGHRA, CDR2 YSYEKL. CDR3 in DNA: TGCGCCAGCAGCCAAGATGGGGAAGAGACCCAGTACTTC. This encodes CASSQDGEETQYF.

The chain couples TRBV18 to TRBJ2-7; 8 nucleotides line up with TRBD1. This CDR3 region has 16 residues. V shed 2 bases and J 3 bases; nucleotides not matched to a gene: 9. From germline, CDR1 is KGHSH and CDR2 LQKENI. The CDR3 DNA follows: TGTGCCAGCTCACCAAGTATCGGACAGGGAAACTACGAGCAGTACTTC. As protein: CASSPSIGQGNYEQYF.

The J gene is TRBJ2-7, the V gene TRBV7-3; a weak D match, TRBD1 (6 bases). The CDR3 has 13 residues. The V end lost 4 bases, the J end lost 4 bases, and 11 bases lay between the germline ends. Germline assignment: CDR1 SGHTA and CDR2 FQGTGA. The CDR3: CASSSQGGYEQYF. CDR3 coding DNA: TGTGCCAGCAGCTCTCAAGGGGGATACGAGCAGTACTTC.

This clone was seen just once. The V and J genes are TRBV19 and TRBJ1-5, with 9 bases identical to TRBD1. V was pared by 11 bases and J by 4 bases, with 15 bases of the junction left unmatched. Germline lookup yields CDR1 LNHDA and CDR2 SQIVND (reference sequence). This CDR3 has 16 residues. DNA for the CDR3: TGTGCCGTCTCCAGTCGTCGGACAGGGGAGAATCAGCCCCAGCATTTT. Encoded protein: CAVSSRRTGENQPQHF.

This chain uses TRBV6-5 with TRBJ1-3; unclear D gene. This CDR3 spans 13 amino acids. V was pared by 6 bases and J by 4 bases, with 10 bases between. From germline, CDR1 is MNHEY and CDR2 SVGAGI. The CDR3 is CASSLDGGNTIYF. For the CDR3, the DNA is TGTGCCAGCAGCCTGGACGGGGGAAACACCATATATTTT.

The count of this clone is one. The DNA for the CDR3 is TGTGCCAGCAGTGAGGCTGGCTTTCCCGGATATGGCTACACCTTC. Its translation is CASSEAGFPGYGYTF. V gene TRBV28 combines with J gene TRBJ1-2; no firm D call. Per the germline V gene, CDR1 is MDHEN and CDR2 is SYDVKM. This CDR3 has 15 amino acids. V was cut by 5 bases and J by 5 bases, with 18 bases left in between.

This clone was picked up a small number of times. CDR3 residues: CASSFGLSSSYNEQFF. CDR3 DNA sequence: TGTGCCAGCAGCTTTGGACTGTCAAGCTCCTACAATGAGCAGTTCTTC. This chain uses TRBV11-3 with TRBJ2-1, with a tentative D call TRBD2 (5 bases). Trimming took 3 bases from V and 0 from J, leaving 12 bases between them. Germline CDR1 and CDR2: SGHNT and YENEEA. The CDR3 runs 16 residues. Supplemented by reference TRBV11-3 and TRBJ2-1, the full variable domain reads EAGVVQSPRYKIIEKKQPVAFWCNPISGHNTLYWYLQNLGQGPELLIRYENEEAVDDSQLPKDRFSAERLKGVDSTLKIQPAELGDSAVYLCASSFGLSSSYNEQFFGPGTRLTVL.

This clone was counted a few times. The rearrangement joins TRBV19 to TRBJ1-6; no definite D call. Germline values: CDR1 LNHDA, CDR2 SQIVND (reference sequence). The V gene lost 5 bases and the J gene lost 10 bases, with 15 bases spanning the gap. The CDR3 contains 14 residues. DNA for the CDR3: TGTGCCAGTAGTGTAAGTTGGGGAGAGTCACCCCTCCACTTT. This codes for CASSVSWGESPLHF. The full variable domain, rest sourced from reference TRBV19 and TRBJ1-6, is DGGITQSPKYLFRKEGQNVTLSCEQNLNHDAMYWYRQDPGQGLRLIYYSQIVNDFQKGDIAEGYSVSREKKESFPLTVTSAQKNPTAFYLCASSVSWGESPLHFGNGTRLTVT.

This rearrangement joins TRBV4-3 to TRBJ1-6; no clear D gene. V gave up 3 bases and J gave up 14 bases, with 14 bases separating them. Germline CDR1 is LGHNA and CDR2 is YSLEER. This CDR3 spans 13 amino acids. In DNA form, the CDR3 reads TGCGCCAGCAGCCAGCGGGGTCGGTCCACCCTCCACTTT. This codes for CASSQRGRSTLHF.

CDR3 loop: CSAPGQGNTEAFF. The CDR3 nucleotides read TGCAGCGCACCGGGACAGGGTAACACTGAAGCTTTCTTT. This chain uses TRBV29-1 with TRBJ1-1; 9 nucleotides agree with TRBD1. There are 13 residues in the CDR3. V gave up 7 bases and J gave up 2 bases; unmatched junction bases: 5. The V gene's germline CDR1 is SQVTM and CDR2 ANQGSEA.

This chain connects TRBV18 to TRBJ1-4; D remains ambiguous. V was trimmed by 5 bases and J by 0 bases, leaving 13 bases between them. Germline loops: CDR1 KGHSH, CDR2 LQKENI. CDR3 length equals 16 residues. CDR3 amino acids: CASSIWQASTNEKLFF. As DNA, the CDR3 is TGTGCCAGCTCAATTTGGCAGGCATCAACTAATGAAAAACTGTTTTTT. Full variable domain (outside the CDR3, taken from reference TRBV18 and TRBJ1-4): NAGVMQNPRHLVRRRGQEARLRCSPMKGHSHVYWYRQLPEEGLKFMVYLQKENIIDESGMPKERFSAEFPKEGPSILRIQQVVRGDSAAYFCASSIWQASTNEKLFFGSGTQLSVL.

The chain has TRBV6-6 and TRBJ1-6; 9 nucleotides agree with TRBD1. This CDR3 is 17 amino acids long. The germline CDR1 and CDR2 sequences are MNHNY and SVGAGI (reference sequence). Trimming at V came to 5 bases and at J to 15 bases, leaving 20 bases not matched to a gene. The CDR3 DNA sequence: TGTGCCAGCAGTCCGAACCTACGGACAGGGGTCTCCCTGGTCCTCCACTTT. Amino acids: CASSPNLRTGVSLVLHF.

This clone was seen a single time. V usage is TRBV5-6 and J usage is TRBJ2-3; 11 nucleotides line up with TRBD2. This CDR3 is 17 amino acids long. V gave up 0 bases and J gave up 6 bases; unmatched junction bases: 9. Germline V gene data show CDR1 as SGHDT and CDR2 as YYEEEE. CDR3 in amino acids: CASSLVLGSGGADTQYF. As DNA, the CDR3 is TGTGCCAGCAGCTTGGTTCTGGGTAGCGGGGGGGCGGATACGCAGTATTTT.

The genes are TRBV5-6 and TRBJ1-2; D perhaps matches TRBD1 (5 bases). Germline CDR1 and CDR2: SGHDT and YYEEEE. This CDR3 is built from 18 residues. V lost 2 bases and J lost 1, with 21 bases in between. For the CDR3, the DNA is TGTGCCAGCAGCTTTGGGTTGCAGGGAAGCCCTATTAACTATGGCTACACCTTC. This sequence encodes CASSFGLQGSPINYGYTF.

The rearrangement links TRBV5-6 to TRBJ1-2; no firm D call. In germline, CDR1 is SGHDT, CDR2 YYEEEE. V lost 7 bases, J lost 2 bases, and 21 bases lay in between. The CDR3 contains 16 residues. The CDR3 region has the DNA TGTGCCAGCTGTCCAGGCGGCATAAGCCCGAACTATGGCTACACCTTC. Translated: CASCPGGISPNYGYTF.

The chain joins TRBV5-4 to TRBJ2-1; perhaps D is TRBD1 or TRBD2 (5 bases each). The CDR3 covers 14 residues. Looked up from germline, CDR1 is SGHNT and CDR2 is YYREEE (reference sequence). Between the trimmed V and J ends, which lost 4 bases and 3 bases, there was a span of 11 bases. The chain's CDR3 is CASSPRDGYNEQFF. The CDR3, as DNA: TGTGCCAGCAGCCCCCGGGACGGCTACAATGAGCAGTTCTTC.

The chain links TRBV29-1 to TRBJ2-3, with D unclear. CDR1 SQVTM and CDR2 ANQGSEA come from the germline V gene. CDR3 length: 12 residues. Trimming took off 5 bases at V and 0 bases at J, with 6 bases between the two ends. CDR3 amino acids: CSVSPSTDTQYF. DNA for the CDR3: TGCAGCGTTTCTCCTAGCACAGATACGCAGTATTTT.

This chain connects TRBV29-1 to TRBJ2-7; tentative D call: TRBD1 (6 bases). The CDR3 has 10 amino acids. CDR1 is SQVTM, CDR2 ANQGSEA, per germline. V lost 6 bases, J lost 6 bases, and 9 bases lay in between. Written as DNA, the CDR3 is TGCAGCGTCCAGGGGCGCGAGCAGTACTTC. Encoded protein: CSVQGREQYF.